This T cell receptor (beta chain) derives from a study of blood T cell repertoires in COVID-19. Study details: Whether acute or convalescent, the COVID-19 samples came from the United States, Italy and Spain.

Germline V gives CDR1 MNHNY, CDR2 SVGAGI (reference sequence). This CDR3 is built from 14 residues. The ends lost 5 bases at V and 2 bases at J; junction bases unmatched: 3. Assay used: immunoSEQ multiplex PCR; TCRdb lists only in-frame clones, some missing. This sample yields 200,000 to 250,000 clones, of which approximately 80% are seen a single time; just under 6.5% belongs to the top ten. Sequenced material: peripheral blood. This clonotype was sampled from a woman aged 60-70 years with active or convalescent COVID-19. This sequence joins TRBV6-6 and TRBJ1-2; 9 bases agree with TRBD1. The DNA of the CDR3 is TGTGCCAGCAGTAGGACAGGGGTGAACTATGGCTACACCTTC. It is translated as CASSRTGVNYGYTF.